These 26 T cell receptor beta chains came from one sample sequenced in a study of shared clonotypes between healthy human individuals. Generated by immunoSEQ multiplex PCR, the TCRdb table keeps only in-frame clones and is missing some. The data contain about 2.2 million clones, around 95% of them seen just once; the ten biggest clones take up around 1.8%. The naive CD8 fraction comprised CD45RO-negative cells positively selected for CCR7 and excluded terminally differentiated effector memory CD45RA+ cells. The sequencing input was naive CD8+ T cells from PBMCs. The receptors were sampled from a man between 18 and 35 years old in good health. Some clones in this sample may be carry-over from other donors' samples.

The DNA of the CDR3 is TGTGCCTGGAGTGCTCCCCGGACTGGTTACGAGCAGTACTTC. This sequence encodes CAWSAPRTGYEQYF. The J gene is TRBJ2-7, the V gene TRBV30, with D possibly matching TRBD2 (5 bases). Trimming cost V 1 base and J 4 bases, with 14 bases left between them. From germline, CDR1 is GTSNPN and CDR2 SVGIG (reference sequence). The CDR3 length is 14 residues.

A few counts support this clone. The rearrangement joins TRBV10-2 to TRBJ2-2; no clear D gene. This CDR3 comprises 12 residues. CDR1 and CDR2 (germline): WSHSY, SAAADI. The V and J ends lost 4 bases and 6 bases respectively, with 6 bases between them. CDR3 sequence: CASSGSPGELFF. The CDR3 coding sequence is TGCGCCAGCAGTGGATCACCCGGGGAGCTGTTTTTT.

This clone was picked up a small number of times. The CDR3, as DNA: TGTGCCAGCAGCACGAGGGACAGCGCTGGAAACACCATATATTTT. It translates to CASSTRDSAGNTIYF. V usage is TRBV7-9 and J usage is TRBJ1-3, with 7 positions matching TRBD1. Germline V CDR1 and CDR2: SEHNR, FQNEAQ (reference sequence). The length of the CDR3 is 15 residues. After removal of 5 bases from V and 2 bases from J, the junction contained 6 bases not matched to a gene.

Written as DNA, the CDR3 is TGTGCCAGCAGCTTTCCCGGGGGAAGGGAGCAGTACTTC. Protein: CASSFPGGREQYF. This sequence joins TRBV7-9 and TRBJ2-7; D may be TRBD2 (6 bases). This CDR3 is built from 13 residues. Trimming removed 3 bases from V and 7 bases from J, with 13 bases in between. The germline gives CDR1 SEHNR, CDR2 FQNEAQ (reference sequence).

As to this clone: An end of the junction does not agree with germline; a read error may underlie this. J is TRBJ2-7 and V is TRBV27; no clear D. The length of the CDR3 is 14 residues. Looked up from germline, CDR1 is MNHEY and CDR2 is SMNVEV (reference sequence). CDR3 sequence reads: CASRPGYTSHEQYF. CDR3 nucleotide sequence: TGTGCCAGCAGACCTGGATACACCTCCCACGAGCAGTACTTC.

The V gene is TRBV2, the J gene TRBJ1-1, with TRBD1 identical over 8 bases. V shed 6 bases, J shed 5 bases, and the junction held 8 bases outside the gene matches. The CDR3 totals 14 residues. CDR1 is SNHLY, CDR2 FYNNEI, per germline. The CDR3 loop reads CASRGTGGDTEAFF. The DNA for the CDR3 is TGTGCCAGCAGGGGTACAGGGGGTGATACTGAAGCTTTCTTT.

Regarding this clone: Compared with germline, one end of the junction differs, possibly owing to a read error. The genes are TRBV11-2 and TRBJ2-5; 9 bases map to TRBD2. Germline lookup yields CDR1 SGHAT and CDR2 FQNNGV. The CDR3 is 11 residues long. CDR3 sequence reads: CASSLGTSDNF. CDR3 DNA: TGTGCCAGCAGCTTAGGGACTAGCGATAACTTC.

The V gene is TRBV2, the J gene TRBJ2-1; 8 bases align to TRBD2. The CDR3 length is 16 residues. The V and J ends lost 2 bases and 7 bases, in that order; junction bases with no gene match: 10. Germline values: CDR1 SNHLY, CDR2 FYNNEI. The CDR3 protein is CASSEKGSGMGNEQFF. The DNA for the CDR3 is TGTGCCAGCAGTGAAAAGGGTAGCGGGATGGGTAATGAGCAGTTCTTC.

The genes are TRBV11-2 and TRBJ1-1; 8 bases map to TRBD1. The CDR3 has 17 residues. Trimming at V came to 4 bases and at J to 0 bases, leaving 10 bases not matched to a gene. Germline values: CDR1 SGHAT, CDR2 FQNNGV. The DNA for the CDR3 is TGTGCCAGCAGCTCACGGCCCAGGGGGCATATGAACACTGAAGCTTTCTTT. Its translation: CASSSRPRGHMNTEAFF.

The rearrangement uses TRBV19 and TRBJ1-5; 9 nucleotides agree with TRBD1. Germline values: CDR1 LNHDA, CDR2 SQIVND (reference sequence). The CDR3 extends over 15 amino acids. After removal of 5 bases from V and 6 bases from J, the junction contained 8 bases not matched to a gene. CDR3 nucleotide sequence: TGTGCCAGTAGTCACAGGGGGCCGGCGTTTCAGCCCCAGCATTTT. Residues: CASSHRGPAFQPQHF.

About this clone itself: Different DNA sequences within this sample yield the same CDR3. The chain uses TRBV5-1 and TRBJ2-7; tentative D call: TRBD2 (5 bases). The CDR3 length is 12 residues. The ends were cut back, 0 bases at V and 7 bases at J, with 8 bases in the middle. The germline gives CDR1 SGHRS, CDR2 YFSETQ. CDR3 sequence (DNA): TGCGCCAGCAGCTTGGCCGGGGAGGAGCAGTACTTC. Its protein product is CASSLAGEEQYF.

Notes on this clone: This CDR3 is also generated by other DNA sequences in the sample. V usage is TRBV15 and J usage is TRBJ2-5; D assignment may be TRBD1 or TRBD2 (5 bases each). This CDR3 spans 17 amino acids. The V end lost 0 bases, the J end lost 2 bases, and 16 bases lay between the germline ends. CDR1 and CDR2 from the germline V gene are LNHNV and YYDKDF (reference sequence). CDR3 residues: CATSRDFVGAPQETQYF. In DNA form, the CDR3 reads TGTGCCACCAGCAGAGATTTTGTCGGGGCACCGCAAGAGACCCAGTACTTC.

V and J are TRBV15 and TRBJ2-5, with D perhaps matching TRBD1 or TRBD2 (5 bases each). The CDR3 loop spans 14 amino acids. Deletions cut 8 bases from V and 2 bases from J, with 15 bases between. Germline lookup yields CDR1 LNHNV and CDR2 YYDKDF (reference sequence). CDR3 nucleotides: TGTGCCACCGGGGACGGGGCCTCGCAAGAGACCCAGTACTTC. This codes for CATGDGASQETQYF. The full variable domain, with the rest looked up from reference TRBV15 and TRBJ2-5, is DAMVIQNPRYQVTQFGKPVTLSCSQTLNHNVMYWYQQKSSQAPKLLFHYYDKDFNNEADTPDNFQSRRPNTSFCFLDIRSPGLGDTAMYLCATGDGASQETQYFGPGTRLLVL.

Comments on this clone: An end of the junction differs from the germline gene, which may be a read error. J is TRBJ1-3 and V is TRBV27; D not certain. The CDR3 is 15 amino acids. Per the germline V gene, CDR1 is MNHEY and CDR2 is SMNVEV (reference sequence). The CDR3 sequence: CAGSLSRYSGNTIYF. CDR3 coding DNA: TGTGCCGGCAGTTTATCCAGGTACTCTGGAAACACCATATATTTT.

The chain joins TRBV7-9 to TRBJ2-1; 14 bases agree with TRBD2. V lost 5 bases, J lost 7 bases, and 16 bases stayed unmatched. The CDR3 is 19 amino acids. Germline values: CDR1 SEHNR, CDR2 FQNEAQ (reference sequence). CDR3 sequence reads: CASSPRPGTSGREGNEQFF. CDR3 DNA sequence: TGTGCCAGCAGCCCCCGGCCCGGGACTAGCGGGAGAGAGGGGAATGAGCAGTTCTTC.

This clone showed up just once. This rearrangement joins TRBV5-1 to TRBJ2-1; no firm D call. V was clipped by 7 bases and J by 3 bases, with 14 bases between them. CDR1 is SGHRS, CDR2 YFSETQ, per germline. The CDR3 runs 14 residues. The CDR3 spells CASQPGRNYNEQFF. CDR3 nucleotide sequence: TGCGCCAGCCAACCCGGACGCAACTACAATGAGCAGTTCTTC.

This chain joins TRBV14 and TRBJ2-4, with 8 bases lining up with TRBD2. The CDR3 consists of 18 residues. The V gene's germline CDR1 is SGHDN and CDR2 FVKESK. V trimming: 1 base; J trimming: 0 bases; junction bases outside the gene matches: 8. In DNA, the CDR3 is TGTGCCAGCAGCCAAGGGCCGGGAGGGGCAGGAGCCAAAAACATTCAGTACTTC. Its protein product is CASSQGPGGAGAKNIQYF. The complete variable domain, with remaining parts taken from reference TRBV14 and TRBJ2-4, reads EAGVTQFPSHSVIEKGQTVTLRCDPISGHDNLYWYRRVMGKEIKFLLHFVKESKQDESGMPNNRFLAERTGGTYSTLKVQPAELEDSGVYFCASSQGPGGAGAKNIQYFGAGTRLSVL.

V and J are TRBV5-6 and TRBJ2-4; D is undetermined. Germline CDR1 and CDR2: SGHDT and YYEEEE. The V end was cut by 1 base, the J end by 5 bases, with 10 bases between. The CDR3 runs 14 residues. CDR3 residues: CASSLPNGQNIQYF. CDR3 bases: TGTGCCAGCAGCTTGCCCAACGGCCAAAACATTCAGTACTTC.

The chain recombines TRBV11-1 with TRBJ2-7; TRBD2 matches 7 bases. CDR1 and CDR2 from the germline V gene are SGHAT and FQDESV (reference sequence). Trimming took 5 bases from V and 3 from J; bases not matched to a gene: 7. The CDR3 extends over 14 amino acids. CDR3 loop: CASSGGGASYEQYF. CDR3 bases: TGTGCCAGCAGCGGGGGGGGTGCAAGCTACGAGCAGTACTTC.

V usage is TRBV2 and J usage is TRBJ2-7, with TRBD2 as a possible D gene (5 bases). Trimming stripped 6 bases from V and 7 bases from J, with 13 bases between. Germline CDR1 SNHLY, CDR2 FYNNEI. The CDR3 covers 12 residues. The CDR3 bases are TGTGCCAGCAGGGCGGGCCTCGCAGAGCAGTACTTC. This sequence encodes CASRAGLAEQYF.

For this clone: The sample contains more than one DNA sequence encoding this CDR3. This sequence joins TRBV10-3 and TRBJ2-5; D is unresolved. Per the germline V gene, CDR1 is ENHRY and CDR2 is SYGVKD. With 0 bases removed from V and 2 bases from J, the gap between germline ends came to 7 bases. The CDR3 contains 14 residues. The CDR3 is CAISESSGQETQYF. CDR3 nucleotide sequence: TGTGCCATCAGTGAGTCTTCCGGACAAGAGACCCAGTACTTC.

This clone was observed a single time. The chain combines TRBV2 with TRBJ2-5; D is perhaps TRBD1 or TRBD2 (5 bases each). This CDR3 has 16 residues. Deletions cut 8 bases from V and 5 bases from J, with 24 bases between. Germline loops: CDR1 SNHLY, CDR2 FYNNEI. CDR3 amino acids: CASGHNRDGVWETQYF. CDR3 bases: TGTGCCAGCGGGCACAACCGGGACGGAGTATGGGAGACCCAGTACTTC.

This chain connects TRBV4-1 to TRBJ1-1; D gene uncertain. The CDR3 is made up of 12 amino acids. Germline CDR1 reads MGHRA; CDR2 reads YSYEKL. The ends were cut back, 0 bases at V and 7 bases at J, with 6 bases in the middle. The CDR3 coding sequence is TGCGCCAGCAGCCAAGATCCGGGTGAAGCTTTCTTT. It yields the protein CASSQDPGEAFF.

Comment on this clone: Other nucleotide sequences from this sample produce the same CDR3. This chain's CDR3 is CASSLEGGGTEAFF. CDR3 in DNA: TGTGCCAGCAGTTTGGAAGGGGGTGGCACTGAAGCTTTCTTT. The genes are TRBV28 and TRBJ1-1, with a possible D match to TRBD1 (6 bases). Per germline, CDR1 MDHEN and CDR2 SYDVKM. V was clipped by 3 bases and J by 4 bases, with 12 bases between them. There are 14 residues in the CDR3.

Remarks on this clone: Different DNA sequences within this sample yield the same CDR3. The rearrangement uses TRBV19 and TRBJ1-4; the D is unclear. This CDR3 has 14 residues. Trimming left V 3 bases short and J 6 bases short, with 11 bases between. Germline V gives CDR1 LNHDA, CDR2 SQIVND (reference sequence). CDR3 sequence (DNA): TGTGCCAGTAGTATCGACGGGGAGGATGAAAAACTGTTTTTT. It codes for CASSIDGEDEKLFF.

About this clone: An end of the junction does not agree with germline; a read error may underlie this. This sequence joins TRBV5-3 and TRBJ2-7; D remains unclear. TRBV5-3 is sorted into the ORF group, with uncertain function. The CDR3 is 14 amino acids. The CDR3 region has the DNA TGTGCCAGCAGCTTGGATAGGGACTCCTACGAGCAGTACTTC. It is translated as CASSLDRDSYEQYF.